This paragraph covers one T cell receptor (beta chain) sequence. Its antigen remains unknown. The source of the sample is a study of graft-versus-host responses after intestinal transplantation. Study in general: Every one of the recipients received anti-thymocyte globulin induction and afterwards took tacrolimus and steroids for roughly three years.

The V gene end was trimmed by 6 bases and the J gene end by 4 bases; junction bases not matched to a gene: 7. The germline V gene encodes CDR1 MNHEY and CDR2 SMNVEV (reference sequence). The CDR3 has 14 residues. The assay was immunoSEQ multiplex PCR, and TCRdb's table has in-frame clones only and misses some. The data contain 23,000 or so clones, more than 90% of them seen just once; the ten biggest clones take up under 2%. Whole-study results and caveats: HvG clone declines early post-transplant were associated with peak circulating GvH levels. There were GvH clones found in recipient marrow, and some of them appeared first in ileum or blood. Allografts carried high graft-versus-host to host-versus-graft clonal ratios in patients having graft-donor T cell macrochimerism.

This receptor was taken from a human patient who received an intestinal transplant, so some T cells may come from the graft donor. The sample was PBMCs, taken 39 days after intestinal transplant. This chain uses TRBV27 with TRBJ2-5; 8 nucleotides align to TRBD1. In DNA, the CDR3 is TGTGCCAGCAGCCTGACAGGGGCGGGAGAGACCCAGTACTTC. It codes for CASSLTGAGETQYF.